This is a list of T cell receptor beta chains from one sample in a study of regulatory T cells in long-lasting Graves disease. From the multiplex PCR reads, TCRdb called clonotypes with MiXCR, one entry per CDR3 protein. The sample has about 530,000 distinct CDR3 sequences; around 16% are singletons. These sequences were also reported in another study, on T cells in Graves' hyperthyroidism and ophthalmopathy.

Sequenced material: peripheral blood mononuclear cells (PBMCs), taken at new diagnosis, from a patient treated with antithyroid drugs. The receptors were sampled from a woman aged 40 to 65 with Graves disease. CDR3s include the opening cysteine and the closing phenylalanine or tryptophan. The D gene is left open where the match is weak. Expanded clones are given a class, and other clones once, few, many or no size at all.

J: TRBJ1-6
D: -
V: TRBV5-1
size: -
DNA: TGCGCCAGCAGCTTCCGGGACGGACATAATTCACCCCTCCACTTT
CDR3: CASSFRDGHNSPLHF

J: TRBJ2-7
D: -
V: TRBV7-9
size: many
DNA: TGTGCCAGCAGCTTAGCAGGCGGGAACTCCAACGAGCAGTACTTC
CDR3: CASSLAGGNSNEQYF

J: TRBJ1-6
D: -
V: TRBV12-3/TRBV12-4
size: -
DNA: TGTGCCAGCAGGGTTTGGCCTACTTCACCCCTCCACTTT
CDR3: CASRVWPTSPLHF

J: TRBJ2-1
D: -
V: TRBV15
size: few
DNA: TGTGCCACTATTAACGGGGAATTTAGGAATGAGCAGTTCTTC
CDR3: CATINGEFRNEQFF

J: TRBJ1-6
D: -
V: TRBV5-5
size: -
DNA: TGTGCCAGCAGCTCCCCTCGGACGCAACATTCACCCCTCCACTTT
CDR3: CASSSPRTQHSPLHF

J: TRBJ1-2
D: -
V: TRBV29-1
size: -
DNA: TGCAGCGTTGAAAGGGAGAGTCTCTCGGCTGGCTACACCTTC
CDR3: CSVERESLSAGYTF

J: TRBJ2-1
D: TRBD2
V: TRBV6-2/TRBV6-3
size: many
DNA: TGTGCCACCCTGGGTTCTAGCGGGGGGACCGGGGGAGAGCAGTTCTTC
CDR3: CATLGSSGGTGGEQFF

J: TRBJ2-1
D: -
V: TRBV11-2
size: many
DNA: TGTGCCAGCAGCTTAGATCTGGGACGGGATGAGCAGTTCTTC
CDR3: CASSLDLGRDEQFF

J: TRBJ2-1
D: -
V: TRBV3-1
size: many
DNA: TGTGCCAGCAGCCAATCTGCGGGCTTGAGCTCCTACAATGAGCAGTTCTTC
CDR3: CASSQSAGLSSYNEQFF

J: TRBJ2-1
D: TRBD1
V: TRBV14
size: many
DNA: TGTGCCAGCAGCATGACAGGGCTAAATGAGCAGTTCTTC
CDR3: CASSMTGLNEQFF

J: TRBJ2-1
D: TRBD2
V: TRBV7-2
size: many
DNA: TGTGCCAGCAGTCGCGAGGGGACTAACCCTAATGAGCAGTTCTTC
CDR3: CASSREGTNPNEQFF

J: TRBJ2-7
D: -
V: TRBV12-3/TRBV12-4
size: many
DNA: TGTGCCAGCTCCCCCCAGGGGAGCGAGTCCTCCTACGAGCAGTACTTC
CDR3: CASSPQGSESSYEQYF

J: TRBJ1-6
D: TRBD1
V: TRBV7-8
size: many
DNA: TGTGCCAGCAGCCGACAGGGCCAAAATTCACCCCTCCACTTT
CDR3: CASSRQGQNSPLHF

J: TRBJ2-2
D: -
V: TRBV30
size: few
DNA: TGTGCCTGGTGGAAGGACACCGGGGAGCTGTTTTTT
CDR3: CAWWKDTGELFF

J: TRBJ2-7
D: -
V: TRBV2
size: many
DNA: TGTGCCAGCCGGACGGGGGCAAAAGAGCAGTACTTC
CDR3: CASRTGAKEQYF

J: TRBJ2-7
D: -
V: TRBV6-1
size: few
DNA: TGTGCCAGCAGTGGTTCGGGGCCCCAGTACGAGCAGTACTTC
CDR3: CASSGSGPQYEQYF

J: TRBJ2-3
D: TRBD2
V: TRBV20-1
size: -
DNA: TGCAGTGCTAGAGAAGTAGCGGGGGACCGATCAGTTGGGTCGCAGTATTTT
CDR3: CSAREVAGDRSVGSQYF

J: TRBJ1-5
D: -
V: TRBV12-3/TRBV12-4
size: many
DNA: TGTGCCAGCAGTCTAATTATCCCTCCCCGGAAGCATTTT
CDR3: CASSLIIPPRKHF

J: TRBJ2-7
D: TRBD1
V: TRBV4-1
size: -
DNA: TGCGCCAGCAGCCAAAGGGGGCTCGGGACCTACGAGCAGTACTTC
CDR3: CASSQRGLGTYEQYF

J: TRBJ1-5
D: -
V: TRBV28
size: many
DNA: TGTGCCAGCAATCCGATTTCTTTCTGGGTTGATCAGCCCCAGCATTTT
CDR3: CASNPISFWVDQPQHF

J: TRBJ2-7
D: -
V: TRBV11-2
size: many
DNA: TGTGCCAGCAGCTTAGATCCTGGCCCGTCCTACGAGCAGTACTTC
CDR3: CASSLDPGPSYEQYF

J: TRBJ2-7
D: -
V: TRBV30
size: many
DNA: TGTGCCTGGAGTGATGTCGGCTCCGAGCAGTACTTC
CDR3: CAWSDVGSEQYF

J: TRBJ2-7
D: -
V: TRBV15
size: few
DNA: TGTGCCACCAGCAGAGATATCGCAGGGAGTAACGAGCAGTACTTC
CDR3: CATSRDIAGSNEQYF

J: TRBJ2-5
D: -
V: TRBV9
size: few
DNA: TGTGCCAGCAGCGTAGCTACCGGAGGGGCTAGAGAGACCCAGTACTTC
CDR3: CASSVATGGARETQYF

J: TRBJ2-7
D: -
V: TRBV3-1
size: many
DNA: TGTGCCAGCAGCCAAGGCCCAGGGGGGTTCTACGAGCAGTACTTC
CDR3: CASSQGPGGFYEQYF

J: TRBJ1-5
D: -
V: TRBV6-1
size: many
DNA: TGTGCCAGCAGTGAAGCGGACGCGGTTCAGCCCCAGCATTTT
CDR3: CASSEADAVQPQHF

J: TRBJ1-1
D: -
V: TRBV6-1
size: many
DNA: TGTGCCAGCAGTGCTCGGGACCCCGCGTGGGCTGAAGCTTTCTTT
CDR3: CASSARDPAWAEAFF

J: TRBJ2-5
D: -
V: TRBV7-9
size: many
DNA: TGTGCCAGCAGCTTAGCTGCGCCAAAAGTAGAGGGGAGAGGAGAGACCCAGTACTTC
CDR3: CASSLAAPKVEGRGETQYF

J: TRBJ1-5
D: -
V: TRBV6-4
size: -
DNA: TGTGCCAGCAGTGCCCAAGCTCGGACACCAAATCAGCCCCAGCATTTT
CDR3: CASSAQARTPNQPQHF

J: TRBJ1-1
D: -
V: TRBV12-3/TRBV12-4
size: many
DNA: TGTGCCAGCACCCCTGGAGGGGCAAACACTGAAGCTTTCTTT
CDR3: CASTPGGANTEAFF

J: TRBJ1-4
D: -
V: TRBV6-5
size: -
DNA: TGTGCCAGCAGTTACTCTTACCCCCCGGCTAATGAAAAACTGTTTTTT
CDR3: CASSYSYPPANEKLFF

J: TRBJ1-2
D: TRBD1
V: TRBV18
size: many
DNA: TGTGCCAGCTCACCGAGGGGGACAGCTTACACCTTC
CDR3: CASSPRGTAYTF